This T cell receptor (beta chain) was identified in a study of metastatic and nonmetastatic thyroid tumors. For the study at large: Repertoire comparison spanned blood and tumor or nodule tissue of malignant and benign thyroid patients.

Trimming removed 4 bases from V and 11 bases from J, with 17 bases in between. This CDR3 comprises 13 residues. The germline V gene encodes CDR1 MNHNS and CDR2 SASEGT. No patient had received any treatment before thyroid surgery. TCRdb re-called the PCR reads with MiXCR. The table records about 45,000 clones, 3% to 3.5% of them present only once. Sequenced: blood. The chain links TRBV6-1 to TRBJ1-1; TRBD1 is a possible D gene (5 bases). The sequence derives from a female donor with papillary thyroid cancer or a benign thyroid nodule (not recorded which). Some clones in this sample may be carry-over from other donors' samples. The CDR3 is CASSGGGRWGAFF. The CDR3 DNA sequence: TGTGCCAGCAGTGGGGGGGGTCGGTGGGGGGCTTTCTTT.